A selection of T cell receptor beta chains follows, all from one sample in a study of identical twins. A single record per CDR3 protein comes from TCRdb applying MiXCR to the 5' RACE reads. This sample has 1.5 million or so distinct CDR3 sequences; about 32% occur once, and the top ten carry about 0.27%. The sequencing input was cord blood. The receptor set was obtained from a newborn girl in good health. Both conserved end residues are part of each CDR3. A D gene is named only where the DNA matches it firmly. Some rows have no size entry. The others give once, few or many, or a class for an expanded clone.

. | 15 | TRBJ2-6 | TRBV5-1 | . | TGCGCCAGCAGCTTGCCAGACTCTGGGGCCAACGTCCTGACTTTC | CASSLPDSGANVLTF
. | 14 | TRBJ2-3 | TRBV12-3/TRBV12-4 | TRBD1 | TGTGCCAGCAGCCCGACAGGGATCACAGATACGCAGTATTTT | CASSPTGITDTQYF
. | 14 | TRBJ2-7 | TRBV7-2 | TRBD2 | TGTGCCAGCAGACTAGCGGGTTGGTACAATGAGCAGTACTTC | CASRLAGWYNEQYF
. | 15 | TRBJ2-2 | TRBV11-2 | . | TGTGCCAGCAGAACACTGACAGGGAACACCGGGGAGCTGTTTTTT | CASRTLTGNTGELFF
many | 13 | TRBJ1-2 | TRBV20-1 | . | TGCAGTGCTAGGTTGGGACGGTCCTATGGCTACACCTTC | CSARLGRSYGYTF
few | 12 | TRBJ2-4 | TRBV28 | . | TGTGCCAGCAGTTTACTAGAAAACATTCAGTACTTC | CASSLLENIQYF
few | 15 | TRBJ2-5 | TRBV2 | . | TGTGCCAGCAGTACCCTGACTAGACTCGCCGAGACCCAGTACTTC | CASSTLTRLAETQYF
few | 14 | TRBJ2-1 | TRBV2 | TRBD1 | TGTGCCAGCGGGGACAGGGTCTTTGACAATGAGCAGTTCTTC | CASGDRVFDNEQFF
. | 17 | TRBJ2-4 | TRBV5-1 | TRBD1 | TGCGCCAGCAGCTTGGTGACAGGGGGTGGGGGAAACAACATTCAGTACTTC | CASSLVTGGGGNNIQYF
. | 16 | TRBJ2-1 | TRBV7-9 | . | TGTGCCAGCAGCTCCTCTAGGCGGGGACCTTACAATGAGCAGTTCTTC | CASSSSRRGPYNEQFF
many | 14 | TRBJ2-3 | TRBV29-1 | TRBD2 | TGCAGCGTGGGACGGGGACTAGCGGCAGATACGCAGTATTTT | CSVGRGLAADTQYF
few | 15 | TRBJ1-2 | TRBV5-1 | TRBD1 | TGCGCCAGCAGCTTGGGGGGACAGGTCCGTTATGGCTACACCTTC | CASSLGGQVRYGYTF
. | 15 | TRBJ1-5 | TRBV20-1 | TRBD1 | TGCAGTGCTAGGTTCCGGGACAGGGAGGATCAGCCCCAGCATTTT | CSARFRDREDQPQHF
many | 12 | TRBJ1-1 | TRBV7-9 | . | TGCGCCAGCAGCTTGACAGGCACTGAAGCTTTCTTT | CASSLTGTEAFF
. | 16 | TRBJ2-7 | TRBV20-1 | TRBD2 | TGCAGTGCTAGCGGGACTAGCGGCCAAAGCTCCTACGAGCAGTACTTC | CSASGTSGQSSYEQYF
. | 15 | TRBJ1-1 | TRBV3-1 | . | TGTGCCAGCAGCCAATCAAACGGGGGCGACACTGAAGCTTTCTTT | CASSQSNGGDTEAFF
. | 14 | TRBJ1-5 | TRBV5-5 | . | TGTGCCAGCAGCTTGTGGGTAAACGATCAGCCCCAGCATTTT | CASSLWVNDQPQHF
. | 15 | TRBJ2-7 | TRBV2 | . | TGTGCCAGCAGTGAGATCAGCAGGGACGCCTACGAGCAGTACTTC | CASSEISRDAYEQYF
. | 13 | TRBJ1-2 | TRBV6-1 | TRBD1 | TGTGCCAGCAGTGCAGAGGGGGCCTATGGCTACACCTTC | CASSAEGAYGYTF
. | 15 | TRBJ2-3 | TRBV6-1 | . | TGTGCCAGCAGCCTCCTTCGGGGCAGCACAGATACGCAGTATTTT | CASSLLRGSTDTQYF
. | 16 | TRBJ1-1 | TRBV10-3 | . | TGTGCCATCAGTGTGGAGACATACGCGGGAAACACTGAAGCTTTCTTT | CAISVETYAGNTEAFF
once | 15 | TRBJ2-1 | TRBV28 | . | TGTGCCAGCAGTTTGGGGGGGGCTAGCGCACACGAGCAGTTCTTC | CASSLGGASAHEQFF
few | 15 | TRBJ2-3 | TRBV28 | . | TGTGCCAGCAGTTTTTTGGGAGCGGGCACAGATACGCAGTATTTT | CASSFLGAGTDTQYF
. | 15 | TRBJ2-7 | TRBV27 | . | TGTGCCAGCAGTTTATTAGTGGACTCCTACAATGAGCAGTACTTC | CASSLLVDSYNEQYF
few | 14 | TRBJ2-7 | TRBV7-2 | . | TGTGCCAGCAGCTTAGACCTCGGGACCCACGAGCAGTACTTC | CASSLDLGTHEQYF
. | 11 | TRBJ2-7 | TRBV29-1 | . | TGCAGCGTTGACGGGGGCGGTGAGCAGTACTTC | CSVDGGGEQYF